This passage covers 9 T cell receptor beta chains from one sample sequenced in a study of OX40 agonist ivuxolimab in advanced cancers. Produced via immunoSEQ multiplex PCR; TCRdb's table is partial and in-frame only. The sample records about 82,000 clones, approximately 87% being singletons. Sequencing used CD4+ or CD8+ T cells sorted from blood, obtained in a trial of the OX40 agonist ivuxolimab. These receptors all stem from an adult with an advanced solid tumor such as melanoma, head and neck, liver or kidney cancer.

This chain links TRBV9 with TRBJ2-7; tentatively, D is TRBD2 (6 bases). The CDR3 is 15 amino acids. V dropped 0 bases and J dropped 2 bases, with 12 bases sitting between them. CDR1 and CDR2 from the germline V gene are SGDLS and YYNGEE. CDR3 protein: CASSVAEGPTYEQYF. CDR3 in DNA: TGTGCCAGCAGCGTAGCGGAGGGACCCACCTACGAGCAGTACTTC.

The rearrangement joins TRBV7-3 to TRBJ1-1; TRBD1 agrees at 8 bases. Trimming removed 5 bases from V and 3 bases from J; junction bases left unmatched: 8. Germline lookup yields CDR1 SGHTA and CDR2 FQGTGA. The CDR3 runs to 15 residues. The CDR3 DNA follows: TGTGCCAGCAGCCCGGGACACAGGGGGGACACTGAAGCTTTCTTT. This codes for CASSPGHRGDTEAFF.

V is TRBV11-2 and J is TRBJ2-1; D call uncertain. Germline values: CDR1 SGHAT, CDR2 FQNNGV. The CDR3 loop spans 13 amino acids. Trimming removed 1 base at V and 4 bases at J, with 5 bases between. The chain's CDR3 is CASSLVEYNEQFF. The CDR3 DNA follows: TGTGCCAGCAGCTTAGTCGAGTACAATGAGCAGTTCTTC.

CDR3 coding DNA: TGTGCCAGCAGGGAGGGACAACCCAATCAGCCCCAGCATTTT. Amino acids: CASREGQPNQPQHF. The rearrangement joins TRBV6-1 to TRBJ1-5; perhaps TRBD1 as D (6 bases). CDR3 length: 14 amino acids. V was pared by 6 bases and J by 3 bases, with 12 bases between. Germline CDR1 and CDR2: MNHNS and SASEGT.

The chain has TRBV27 and TRBJ2-7, with D perhaps matching TRBD2 (6 bases). The germline V and J ends were trimmed by 1 base and 6 bases, with 10 bases remaining between them. The CDR3 sequence is 13 residues long. Germline CDR1 and CDR2: MNHEY and SMNVEV (reference sequence). The CDR3 DNA sequence: TGTGCCAGCAGTTTATTGAGGACTACCGAGCAGTACTTC. Translation: CASSLLRTTEQYF.

The chain links TRBV14 to TRBJ1-2; 7 bases match TRBD1. The V gene end was trimmed by 0 bases and the J gene end by 5 bases; junction bases not matched to a gene: 6. The germline CDR1 and CDR2 sequences are SGHDN and FVKESK. This CDR3 comprises 15 residues. Written as DNA, the CDR3 is TGTGCCAGCAGCCAAGATCGGTCAGGGGGGTATGGCTACACCTTC. This gives the protein CASSQDRSGGYGYTF.

This clone turned up a few times. The chain carries TRBV11-2 and TRBJ1-5, with D possibly TRBD1 on 5 matching bases. V was cut by 1 base and J by 5 bases, with 15 bases left in between. Germline V gene lookup returns CDR1 SGHAT and CDR2 FQNNGV. The CDR3 is 16 amino acids. The DNA of the CDR3 is TGTGCCAGCAGCTTAGCCGGGCCCGGAGGGGATCAGCCCCAGCATTTT. It yields the protein CASSLAGPGGDQPQHF.

This clone was seen just once. The chain links TRBV7-9 to TRBJ2-1; either TRBD1 or TRBD2 may supply D (5 bases each). The germline V gene has CDR1 SEHNR and CDR2 FQNEAQ (reference sequence). The ends were cut back, 3 bases at V and 5 bases at J, with 14 bases in the middle. CDR3 length equals 15 residues. CDR3 nucleotides: TGTGCCAGCAGCTTTTCAGGGACGAATAACAATGAGCAGTTCTTC. This translates into CASSFSGTNNNEQFF.

The CDR3 DNA sequence: TGTGCCAGCAGCACCATCACGGGGGGGGTGAAAGCTTTCTTT. Protein product: CASSTITGGVKAFF. This chain uses TRBV5-4 with TRBJ1-1; a weak D match, TRBD1 (5 bases). Germline-derived CDR1 and CDR2 are SGHNT and YYREEE (reference sequence). CDR3 length: 14 amino acids. V was trimmed by 4 bases and J by 9 bases, leaving 19 bases between them.